These 14 T cell receptor beta chains share one sample of origin, sequenced in a study of radiation and T cells in renal cell carcinoma. The time point denotes: blood 4 weeks post-SBRT, at nephrectomy. Treatment noted: 15 Gy SBRT to primary tumor, nephrectomy 4 weeks later. Repertoires were generated with immunoSEQ multiplex PCR, while TCRdb's copy carries only in-frame clones and drops some. The sample has about 86,000 clones, around four fifths seen once. The specimen comprised blood, sampled from a patient whose treatment included radiotherapy and nephrectomy. These TCRs come from a man between 50 and 59 years old with renal cell carcinoma.

The chain employs TRBV14 and TRBJ2-3, with D hard to call. The CDR3 runs 14 residues. Germline loops: CDR1 SGHDN, CDR2 FVKESK. V was pared by 1 base and J by 2 bases, with 7 bases between. The CDR3 region has the DNA TGTGCCAGCAGCCAAGTCCAGTTCACAGATACGCAGTATTTT. Its protein product is CASSQVQFTDTQYF. The full variable domain, rest sourced from reference TRBV14 and TRBJ2-3, is EAGVTQFPSHSVIEKGQTVTLRCDPISGHDNLYWYRRVMGKEIKFLLHFVKESKQDESGMPNNRFLAERTGGTYSTLKVQPAELEDSGVYFCASSQVQFTDTQYFGPGTRLTVL.

The chain carries TRBV7-2 and TRBJ2-3; 7 positions match TRBD1. There are 13 residues in the CDR3. J gave up 5 bases and V 4 bases, and 3 bases lay outside the gene matches. CDR1 and CDR2 (germline): SGHTA, FQGNSA. CDR3 bases: TGTGCCAGCAGCTACAGACAGGGAGATACGCAGTATTTT. Protein: CASSYRQGDTQYF.

This chain links TRBV2 with TRBJ1-3; 8 bases are shared with TRBD1. The ends lost 0 bases at V and 0 bases at J; junction bases unmatched: 7. This CDR3 comprises 18 residues. The V gene's germline CDR1 is SNHLY and CDR2 FYNNEI. For the CDR3, the DNA is TGTGCCAGCAGTGAAGCGCTCGGGACAGGATTCTCTGGAAACACCATATATTTT. Its protein product is CASSEALGTGFSGNTIYF.

V gene TRBV7-9 combines with J gene TRBJ1-3, with D maybe TRBD1 (5 bases). V gave up 3 bases and J gave up 4 bases, with 16 bases separating them. The CDR3 loop spans 16 amino acids. Germline V gene data show CDR1 as SEHNR and CDR2 as FQNEAQ (reference sequence). The CDR3 sequence: CASSLTSGTIGNTIYF. The DNA for the CDR3 is TGTGCCAGCAGCTTGACCTCTGGGACTATCGGAAACACCATATATTTT.

The CDR3 region is CASSPSLLGTDTQYF. In DNA, the CDR3 is TGTGCCAGCAGCCCGTCCCTTCTTGGGACAGATACGCAGTATTTT. The rearrangement links TRBV7-2 to TRBJ2-3; D gene unclear. CDR1 and CDR2 from the germline V gene are SGHTA and FQGNSA. The germline V and J ends were trimmed by 5 bases and 3 bases, with 15 bases remaining between them. The CDR3 consists of 15 residues.

The V call is TRBV6-5, the J call TRBJ2-7; D is perhaps TRBD2 (6 bases). Trimming pared 0 bases from V and 6 bases from J, leaving 9 bases between. Germline V gives CDR1 MNHEY, CDR2 SVGAGI. The CDR3 sequence is 13 residues long. The CDR3 region is CASSYSREVEQYF. The CDR3, as DNA: TGTGCCAGCAGTTACTCGCGGGAAGTCGAGCAGTACTTC.

The sample holds a few counts of this clone. The chain combines TRBV19 with TRBJ1-5; 7 positions match TRBD1. Germline V gene sequence: CDR1 LNHDA, CDR2 SQIVND (reference sequence). CDR3 length: 18 residues. Trimming removed 6 bases from V and 2 bases from J; junction bases left unmatched: 16. CDR3 protein: CASSHLDRAREGNQPQHF. CDR3 DNA: TGTGCCAGTAGCCACCTCGACAGGGCCCGGGAAGGCAATCAGCCCCAGCATTTT.

This chain uses TRBV7-2 with TRBJ1-3; 7 bases are a match to TRBD1. Per germline, CDR1 SGHTA and CDR2 FQGNSA. This CDR3 spans 16 amino acids. Trimming at V came to 5 bases and at J to 2 bases, leaving 9 bases not matched to a gene. The CDR3 DNA sequence: TGTGCCAGCAGCCCGCCAGGGGGGAGGGCTGGAAACACCATATATTTT. Translation gives CASSPPGGRAGNTIYF.

The gene calls are TRBV9 and TRBJ2-3; D remains ambiguous. Trimming left V 3 bases short and J 6 bases short, with 8 bases between. This CDR3 region has 12 residues. CDR1 is SGDLS, CDR2 YYNGEE, per germline. The CDR3 is CASSATRDTQYF. The CDR3 nucleotides are TGTGCCAGCAGCGCGACGAGGGATACGCAGTATTTT.

This chain joins TRBV28 and TRBJ2-7; 7 bases align to TRBD1. CDR1 and CDR2 (germline): MDHEN, SYDVKM. This CDR3 comprises 15 residues. The V segment lost 5 bases and the J segment 2 bases; nucleotides outside the gene matches: 9. For the CDR3, the DNA is TGTGCCAGCAGTGGAGTCGGGACAGCCACCTACGAGCAGTACTTC. Its translation is CASSGVGTATYEQYF.

The chain employs TRBV5-1 and TRBJ2-3; 8 positions match TRBD1. The CDR3 covers 16 residues. The trim removed 3 bases at V and 2 bases at J, leaving 8 bases unmatched. The germline CDR1 and CDR2 sequences are SGHRS and YFSETQ. CDR3 nucleotide sequence: TGCGCCAGCAGCTCCGGGACAGGAGTTCTCACAGATACGCAGTATTTT. Protein sequence: CASSSGTGVLTDTQYF.

Of note for this clone: Germline is not matched at one junction end, which may reflect a read error. The genes are TRBV7-6 and TRBJ2-1, with a possible D match to TRBD1 (5 bases). Germline CDR1 and CDR2: SGHVS and FNYEAQ. The CDR3 runs to 15 residues. The CDR3: CASSSRASSDNEQFF. CDR3 nucleotide sequence: TGTGCCAGCAGCTCCAGGGCCAGCTCCGACAATGAGCAGTTCTTC.

The chain couples TRBV19 to TRBJ2-7; 9 bases map to TRBD1. Germline values: CDR1 LNHDA, CDR2 SQIVND (reference sequence). Unmatched junction bases numbered 13, after V lost 6 bases and J lost 1 base. CDR3 length: 17 amino acids. The CDR3 sequence is CASRDPGTGIGSYEQYF. The CDR3 DNA reads TGTGCCAGTAGGGATCCCGGGACAGGGATCGGTTCCTACGAGCAGTACTTC.

Notes on this clone: Other DNA sequences from this sample encode an identical CDR3 as well. The chain couples TRBV19 to TRBJ2-2; D perhaps matches TRBD2 (6 bases). V was shortened by 3 bases and J by 6 bases, with 11 bases between the two germline ends. Germline lookup yields CDR1 LNHDA and CDR2 SQIVND (reference sequence). The length of the CDR3 is 14 residues. The CDR3 DNA follows: TGTGCCAGTAGTATCGTGGGACTCGCCGGGGAGCTGTTTTTT. It is translated as CASSIVGLAGELFF.